The TCR beta chain described here comes from a study of T cell repertoires in ileal Crohn's disease (dated by TCRdb to about 2019). For context, the study as a whole: At the time of surgery, about a third of patients were active smokers, and the median duration of disease was roughly eight years. Every patient underwent surgery because of a complication, which was stricturing disease in approximately 61% and penetrating disease in around 39%. Roughly half of the patients were given postoperative therapy, with about 17 on anti-TNF agents and 10 to 12 on thiopurines. M0 samples were biopsies from the inflamed portion of the ileum in the surgical resection specimen. For commercial TCRB immunosequencing, five hundred nanograms of biopsy DNA were submitted for each sample. The TCR repertoire was analysed in some 53 patients with Crohn's disease drawn from a prospective multicentre cohort. The study ran alongside a multicentre cohort designed to identify predictors of early endoscopic recurrence after ileocolonic resection. A Rutgeerts score above i0 was used to define endoscopic postoperative recurrence. A total of around 170 mucosal samples from roughly 60 patients were sequenced, collected from several sites on the surgical specimen as well as at postoperative endoscopy. Study-level results and caveats: Compared with CD4 T cells, sorted CD8 T cells contained more high-frequency clones, which suggests that the mucosal expansions were mostly CD8. A significantly higher proportion of clonal expansions was observed in active smokers at surgery than in non-smokers (approximately 26% vs 20%, p=0.02). Mucosal CD4 and CD8 T cells were sorted and sequenced only in a subgroup of patients, whose size was not stated. Higher percentages of high-frequency clones at the time of surgery were linked to endoscopic recurrence, and every patient with clonality above 26.8% (18/57) had recurrence.

Per the publication, the time point label means: inflamed ileum from the surgical specimen. To be eligible, patients had to be adults with ileal or ileocolonic Crohn's disease and an indication for ileocolonic resection. Whole ileal mucosal biopsies were stored frozen at -80°C before DNA extraction. Genomic DNA was extracted from frozen whole biopsies using a TRizol-based method and was quantified with a NanoDrop 2000 spectrophotometer. The protocol used for the library was the immunoSEQ multiplex PCR assay. Adaptive Biotechnology amplified CDR3 regions from genomic DNA with a two-step multiplex PCR that controlled for amplification bias. The first PCR used primers for every V and J gene segment; the second PCR added barcodes and Illumina adapters. CDR3 libraries were sequenced on an Illumina instrument. On the study's bioinformatics: Vendor-provided pipelines were combined with custom analysis of raw data in R/Bioconductor under R version 3.3.0. Clonality, which ranges from 0 to 1, was calculated as the inverse of the normalised Shannon entropy across all productive clones. High-frequency clones were defined as the repertoire share of the top 100 clones, retaining only clones passing a 95% confidence test. The Simpson index measured repertoire diversity, and the Morisita-Horn index measured overlap between samples. This is the immuneACCESS table as TCRdb keeps it, with only in-frame sequences that have V and J called. A part of the clones is gone; compared with another copy, unresolved V genes explain less than half, and the rest is unexplained. That table gives V, J and clone size, and the DNA gave D and trimming. The sample table lists 13,000 or so clones, less than 80% of them with a count of one. More than 11% of the sample comes from the top ten.

This clone was seen a handful of times. Which antigen it targets is not known. No base qualities exist here, and no much larger clone lies one base off it. The CDR3 runs 15 amino acids, cysteine and phenylalanine included. Only the CDR3 part of the read is kept: 45 bases, read in frame from the first base. Looking up the germline V gene (reference sequence) yields CDR1 MNHNY and CDR2 SVGAGI. The junction carries 14 bases between V and J, which are trimmed by 7 bases and 1 base respectively. This receptor chain uses TRBV6-6 and TRBJ1-5; TRBD1 is a possible D gene, resting on 5 matching bases. Material for sequencing was ileal tissue. The receptor's source is an adult with Crohn's disease. The DNA sequence is as follows: TGTGCCAGCAAAGAGGCGGGGGGGAGCAATCAGCCCCAGCATTTT. It encodes CASKEAGGSNQPQHF.